This entry is about one T cell receptor (beta chain). The antigen it binds to is not known. The sample holds no much larger clone one base away, and base qualities are not on file. Sample time point, as interpreted from the label and publication: week 35, safety follow-up. A 20-mer mutant IDH1 peptide at 300 micrograms in Montanide made up each vaccine dose, which was injected subcutaneously together with topical imiquimod. Patients received eight vaccinations in weeks 1, 3, 5, 7, 11, 15, 19 and 23, corresponding to visits V03 through V10. The donors had newly diagnosed IDH1-mutant astrocytomas of WHO grade 3 or 4 that showed loss of nuclear ATRX. The samples were drawn from NOA16, a multicentre, single-arm, open-label phase I trial in Germany that tested a mutant IDH1 peptide vaccine in humans for the first time. Genomic DNA for TCRB sequencing was extracted from EDTA blood using the DNeasy Blood and Tissue Kit.

The method behind the library was the immunoSEQ multiplex PCR assay. Following the manufacturer's protocol, the hsTCRB Kit was used to amplify rearranged TCR beta chain sequences. Sequencing of TCRB libraries was carried out on an Illumina MiSeq. In the paper's pipeline: The kit vendor's proprietary platform handled demultiplexing, trimming and gene mapping. Held by TCRdb, this immuneACCESS table contains in-frame sequences only and omits some clones. Under half of the omission traces to an unresolved V gene where checked; the cause of the rest is unknown. The V and J calls and clone size were taken over from that table, and D and trimming were inferred from the DNA. Recorded for this sample are 40,000 to 45,000 clones; about 83% of them occurred a single time. The ten largest account for under 6% of the sample. The data originate from a study of a mutant IDH1 vaccine in newly diagnosed glioma listed by TCRdb under 2021. For context, the study as a whole: Vaccination began 4-6 weeks after radiotherapy alone, or alongside temozolomide cycles in the chemotherapy-containing groups. Prior to enrollment, standard therapy consisting of radiotherapy alone, temozolomide alone, or radiochemotherapy with temozolomide had been administered to patients, with the combination being received by most patients. Peripheral blood was collected at six visits: V03 (baseline), V05, V07, V10, V12 and V13. Longitudinal TCRB deep sequencing was done for 25 to 30 treated patients, wherever samples were available for exploratory analyses. Of the roughly 32 patients who were treated, about 62% were male and around 38% were female, and the mean age was roughly 40 years. The week-35 safety follow-up was designated visit V12, and the week-47 end of study was designated visit V13.

What the research found in general, with its limitations: Pseudoprogression seemed to be unrelated to changes in the top peripheral T cell clonotypes found by TCRB sequencing. Immune responses induced by the vaccine were seen in over 90% of patients across multiple MHC alleles. Selection of PBMC samples for TCRB deep sequencing was based on availability. According to the authors, sample limitations meant that analyses of patient blood samples could not be reproduced.

According to the germline V gene, CDR1 reads SGHRS and CDR2 reads YFSETQ. From the cysteine through the phenylalanine, the CDR3 covers 15 amino acids. The read is trimmed to its CDR3 DNA, 45 bases read in frame from base 1. V and J lose 0 bases and 4 bases, and a span of 12 bases separates them. The sample in question was PBMCs, obtained from a glioma patient whose treatment included an IDH1 peptide vaccine. The chain links TRBV5-1 with TRBJ2-3; a tentative D match to TRBD1 spans 6 bases. The clonotype comes from a woman aged 50 to 60 with glioma. The DNA is as follows: TGCGCCAGCAGCTTGGCGGATCAGGGGTCAGATACGCAGTATTTT. Its amino acids are CASSLADQGSDTQYF.